This section outlines one T cell receptor (beta chain) sequence together with its context. This clone appeared once. Its antigen remains unidentified. No clone much larger than this one lies a single base away; base qualities are absent. The data were taken from a study of chemoradiotherapy in HPV16-positive cancers (dated by TCRdb to between 2021 and 2022). About the investigation overall: Candidate HPV-specific T-cell clones and common TCR motifs were defined through functional T-cell assays on cells from two HPV16-positive patients. Next, the candidate HPV-specific TCRs and motifs were followed in TCR repertoires from about 90 patients with HPV-related cancers. The study asked whether T-cell immunity against the HPV oncoproteins E6 and E7 changes during chemoradiotherapy and whether it affects survival. Overall results and qualifications from the work: Improved recurrence-free survival in HPV16-positive patients was associated with expansion of HPV-responsive T cells during chemoradiotherapy. Only a couple of HPV16-positive patients were used to derive the functional definition of HPV-specific T cells, and the survival association was reported for HPV16-positive patients. Expansion of candidate HPV-specific clones and E7-related TCR motifs was observed in the tumor microenvironment during treatment, whereas no such expansion was observed for non-HPV-specific T cells.

Based on the germline V gene (reference sequence), the CDR1 and CDR2 sequences are SEHNR and FQNEAQ. The CDR3 has 14 amino acids, counting the end cysteine and phenylalanine. The read is trimmed to its CDR3 DNA, 42 bases read in frame from base 1. At the junction V is shortened by 4 bases and J by 1 base, with 10 bases in between. Libraries were built with the immunoSEQ multiplex PCR assay. In TCRdb, the immuneACCESS table is reduced to in-frame sequences with V and J assigned. These tables do not hold every clone; where another copy was compared, an unresolved V gene accounts for under half, and the others remain unexplained. Within this sample are 9,500 to 15,000 clones, with more than 60% of them counted one time only. Jointly, the top ten make up 0.94% of the sample. Because repertoires were sampled repeatedly during chemoradiotherapy, clonal expansion in the tumor microenvironment could be followed.

The V and J segments used are TRBV7-9 and TRBJ1-2; the D gene is not confidently resolved. Sampling took place from a patient who underwent chemoradiotherapy. The TCR was taken from a human donor with HPV-associated anogenital cancer. The DNA is as follows: TGTGCCAGCAGCTATGGCTCTGGTAACTATGGCTACACCTTC. It codes for CASSYGSGNYGYTF.